The next 22 T cell receptor beta chains were all read from a single sample in a study of OX40 agonist ivuxolimab in advanced cancers. TCRdb keeps only in-frame clones here, not all; method: immunoSEQ multiplex PCR. The sample yields more than 45,000 clones, about 90% seen once. The sample in question was CD4+ or CD8+ T cells sorted from blood, obtained in a trial of the OX40 agonist ivuxolimab. The receptors were gathered from an adult with an advanced solid tumor such as melanoma, head and neck, liver or kidney cancer.

The CDR3 is CASSYEGAGEQFF. In nucleotides, the CDR3 is TGTGCCAGCAGCTACGAGGGGGCAGGAGAGCAGTTCTTC. The rearrangement links TRBV7-9 to TRBJ2-1; TRBD1 aligns across 7 bases. The V gene end was trimmed by 4 bases and the J gene end by 10 bases; junction bases not matched to a gene: 7. This CDR3 is built from 13 residues. Germline V gene lookup returns CDR1 SEHNR and CDR2 FQNEAQ (reference sequence).

J is TRBJ2-5 and V is TRBV2; D might be TRBD1 or TRBD2, each matching 6 bases. Trimming shortened V by 0 bases and J by 6 bases, and 17 bases separated the two germline ends. This CDR3 is 16 amino acids long. CDR1 and CDR2 from the germline V gene are SNHLY and FYNNEI. DNA for the CDR3: TGTGCCAGCAGTGAAGCGCTTACAGGGAGGAGAAAGACCCAGTACTTC. This codes for CASSEALTGRRKTQYF.

This clone has only a few counts. This rearrangement joins TRBV19 to TRBJ1-5; possibly TRBD1 for D (6 bases). The germline CDR1 and CDR2 sequences are LNHDA and SQIVND (reference sequence). The V end was cut by 9 bases, the J end by 7 bases, with 13 bases between. This CDR3 has 12 amino acids. In DNA form, the CDR3 reads TGTGCCAGCCAAATCGGACAGCAGCCCCAGCATTTT. Protein sequence: CASQIGQQPQHF.

The V and J genes are TRBV27 and TRBJ1-5, with D possibly matching TRBD1 (5 bases). Per the germline V gene, CDR1 is MNHEY and CDR2 is SMNVEV (reference sequence). With 3 bases removed from V and 7 bases from J, the gap between germline ends came to 13 bases. This CDR3 contains 14 residues. CDR3 loop: CASSLGGTSQPQHF. The CDR3 DNA reads as TGTGCCAGCAGTTTGGGGGGGACTAGCCAGCCCCAGCATTTT.

This chain joins TRBV5-8 and TRBJ2-6; maybe TRBD2 (5 bases). Germline assignment: CDR1 SGHTS and CDR2 YDEGEE. Trimming left V 5 bases short and J 0 bases short, with 12 bases between. The CDR3 has 16 amino acids. The CDR3 sequence: CASRTKQVSGANVLTF. The DNA for the CDR3 is TGTGCCAGCAGGACTAAACAAGTCTCTGGGGCCAACGTCCTGACTTTC.

The chain carries TRBV27 and TRBJ2-2; 7 bases map to TRBD2. Germline CDR1 and CDR2: MNHEY and SMNVEV (reference sequence). J gave up 6 bases and V 6 bases, and 7 bases lay outside the gene matches. CDR3 length: 14 residues. The CDR3 region is CASRLRRGSGELFF. The CDR3 bases are TGTGCCAGCAGGTTACGGCGGGGGTCCGGGGAGCTGTTTTTT.

This clone has just a few counts. The J gene is TRBJ2-1, the V gene TRBV5-1, with a weak D call TRBD2 (5 bases). V gave up 7 bases and J gave up 7 bases, with 9 bases separating them. Germline assignment: CDR1 SGHRS and CDR2 YFSETQ. The CDR3 is 11 amino acids. The DNA of the CDR3 is TGCGCCAGCCGTAGCGAGAATGAGCAGTTCTTC. Translation: CASRSENEQFF.

The chain links TRBV28 to TRBJ2-7, with D maybe TRBD1 (5 bases). This CDR3 region has 12 residues. Trimming removed 6 bases from V and 8 bases from J, with 14 bases in between. The germline gives CDR1 MDHEN, CDR2 SYDVKM. In DNA form, the CDR3 reads TGTGCCAGCAGCCCCGACAGTACCAAGCAGTACTTC. Translating it yields CASSPDSTKQYF.

CDR3 loop: CAWSARGGLRNSPLHF. Written as DNA, the CDR3 is TGTGCCTGGAGTGCCCGCGGGGGGCTAAGGAATTCACCCCTCCACTTT. This chain joins TRBV30 and TRBJ1-6; tentative D call: TRBD1 (6 bases). V was shortened by 1 base and J by 7 bases, with 17 bases between the two germline ends. CDR1 and CDR2 (germline): GTSNPN, SVGIG (reference sequence). The CDR3 extends over 16 amino acids.

J is TRBJ2-7 and V is TRBV25-1; TRBD2 aligns across 9 bases. Unmatched junction bases numbered 14, after V lost 6 bases and J lost 8 bases. The CDR3 loop spans 15 amino acids. Germline CDR1 reads MGHDK; CDR2 reads SYGVNS. CDR3 in DNA: TGTGCCAGCAGCCAAGCGGGAGGCGTCTATTTACAGCAGTACTTC. This sequence encodes CASSQAGGVYLQQYF.

This clone has just one count. The chain has TRBV28 and TRBJ2-7; D gene ambiguous. From germline, CDR1 is MDHEN and CDR2 SYDVKM. The CDR3 is 12 residues long. The V end was cut by 6 bases, the J end by 4 bases, with 10 bases between. CDR3 bases: TGTGCCAGCAGAGCAGAGATGTACGAGCAGTACTTC. Amino acid sequence: CASRAEMYEQYF.

The genes are TRBV7-2 and TRBJ2-3; D gene ambiguous. CDR1 is SGHTA and CDR2 is FQGNSA in the germline V gene. The CDR3 is 13 amino acids. The V gene lost 6 bases and the J gene lost 8 bases, with 15 bases spanning the gap. CDR3 protein: CASRQPLTPTQYF. The CDR3 DNA reads as TGTGCCAGCAGACAACCACTGACTCCTACGCAGTATTTT.

The genes are TRBV5-1 and TRBJ2-7; 7 nucleotides agree with TRBD1. Germline V CDR1 and CDR2: SGHRS, YFSETQ. J was trimmed by 8 bases and V by 0 bases; bases with no gene match: 8. This CDR3 region has 14 residues. The CDR3 protein is CASSLAGTANKQYF. CDR3 sequence (DNA): TGCGCCAGCAGCTTGGCCGGGACAGCTAATAAGCAGTACTTC.

This chain uses TRBV18 with TRBJ1-5; D gene ambiguous. Trimming pared 2 bases from V and 4 bases from J, leaving 12 bases between. The length of the CDR3 is 15 residues. Germline CDR1 reads KGHSH; CDR2 reads LQKENI. The CDR3 loop is CASSPSAQRNQPQHF. The CDR3 DNA is TGTGCCAGCTCACCATCGGCTCAGCGGAATCAGCCCCAGCATTTT.

The V gene is TRBV5-1, the J gene TRBJ2-2; D uncertain. This CDR3 is built from 12 residues. From germline, CDR1 is SGHRS and CDR2 YFSETQ. Trimming left V 4 bases short and J 6 bases short, with 7 bases between. The CDR3 DNA reads as TGCGCCAGCAGCGCCGAATCCGGGGAGCTGTTTTTT. It encodes CASSAESGELFF.

The rearrangement joins TRBV28 to TRBJ1-2; 8 bases are a match to TRBD1. This CDR3 has 15 residues. Germline lookup yields CDR1 MDHEN and CDR2 SYDVKM. J gave up 6 bases and V 3 bases, and 9 bases lay outside the gene matches. DNA of the CDR3: TGTGCCAGCAGTTTGATCTGGGCAGGGGGCCATGGCTACACCTTC. Translation gives CASSLIWAGGHGYTF.

The V and J genes are TRBV19 and TRBJ1-5, with TRBD1 as a possible D gene (6 bases). The V and J ends lost 8 bases and 5 bases respectively, with 13 bases between them. The CDR3 is 13 amino acids. Germline CDR1 and CDR2: LNHDA and SQIVND (reference sequence). CDR3 residues: CASARDTYQPQHF. The CDR3 nucleotides are TGTGCCAGTGCCCGGGACACCTATCAGCCCCAGCATTTT.

This chain joins TRBV19 and TRBJ1-1; D is unclear. From germline, CDR1 is LNHDA and CDR2 SQIVND (reference sequence). V was trimmed by 6 bases and J by 1 base, leaving 12 bases between them. The CDR3 is 14 residues long. Here the CDR3 reads CASSLMSRNTEAFF. The DNA of the CDR3 is TGTGCCAGTAGCCTGATGTCCAGGAACACTGAAGCTTTCTTT.

The J gene is TRBJ2-1, the V gene TRBV7-9; D may be TRBD2 (6 bases). The CDR3 is 16 amino acids. The V and J ends lost 5 bases and 9 bases respectively, with 23 bases between them. Germline loops: CDR1 SEHNR, CDR2 FQNEAQ (reference sequence). CDR3 coding DNA: TGTGCCAGCAGCCCCAGAAACTACTGGGACTCTAGTGAGCAGTTCTTC. It specifies CASSPRNYWDSSEQFF.

The genes are TRBV6-5 and TRBJ2-1; no clear D. The V end lost 2 bases, the J end lost 9 bases, and 8 bases lay between the germline ends. The germline CDR1 and CDR2 sequences are MNHEY and SVGAGI. The CDR3 extends over 12 amino acids. DNA of the CDR3: TGTGCCAGCAGTTACCCTCCTGGTGAGCAGTTCTTC. Amino acids: CASSYPPGEQFF.

The rearrangement joins TRBV5-4 to TRBJ2-1; 12 positions agree with TRBD2. Looked up from germline, CDR1 is SGHNT and CDR2 is YYREEE (reference sequence). V was pared by 2 bases and J by 7 bases, with 4 bases of the junction left unmatched. The CDR3 contains 15 residues. CDR3 sequence: CASSFRTSGGNEQFF. In nucleotides, the CDR3 is TGTGCCAGCAGCTTTCGAACTAGCGGGGGGAATGAGCAGTTCTTC. The full variable domain, its missing parts supplied by reference TRBV5-4 and TRBJ2-1, is ETGVTQSPTHLIKTRGQQVTLRCSSQSGHNTVSWYQQALGQGPQFIFQYYREEENGRGNFPPRFSGLQFPNYSSELNVNALELDDSALYLCASSFRTSGGNEQFFGPGTRLTVL.

This chain joins TRBV5-1 and TRBJ2-2, with no clear D. This CDR3 is 14 amino acids long. From germline, CDR1 is SGHRS and CDR2 YFSETQ. Trimming shortened V by 0 bases and J by 8 bases, and 11 bases separated the two germline ends. The CDR3 region has the DNA TGCGCCAGCAGCTTGGAACCCGTCAGAGGGGAGCTGTTTTTT. Its translation: CASSLEPVRGELFF.